Listed below are T cell receptor beta chains from one sample, sequenced in a study of blood T cell dynamics during melanoma immunotherapy. Some clones are missing from TCRdb's copy, which holds only in-frame ones; the method was immunoSEQ multiplex PCR. In the table there are 11,000 to 15,000 clones, 75% to 90% of which are singletons. Sequenced material: blood, taken from a patient treated with checkpoint blockade. The receptor set was obtained from a human donor with melanoma. The CDR3 runs from the conserved cysteine through the conserved F or W. D genes are given only for firm matches. Clone size is not always given. Where it is, it says once, few, many or a class for expanded clones.

d_gene	v_gene	abundance	len	j_gene	CDR3aa	CDR3nt
TRBD2	TRBV5-5	-	15	TRBJ2-2	CASSRTSKHTGELFF	TGTGCCAGCAGCCGGACTAGTAAGCACACCGGGGAGCTGTTTTTT
-	TRBV6-5	-	15	TRBJ1-4	CASSPTGIGHEKLFF	TGTGCCAGCAGCCCGACCGGGATCGGGCATGAAAAACTGTTTTTT
-	TRBV28	-	15	TRBJ2-1	CASMNRVLSYNEQFF	TGTGCCAGCATGAACAGGGTACTATCCTACAATGAGCAGTTCTTC
-	TRBV12-5	-	14	TRBJ1-6	CASGAGTGNSPLHF	TGTGCTAGTGGGGCTGGGACGGGCAATTCACCCCTCCACTTT
-	TRBV7-2	-	14	TRBJ2-5	CASSLVRGQETQYF	TGTGCCAGCAGCTTAGTTAGGGGCCAAGAGACCCAGTACTTC
TRBD1	TRBV5-8	once	16	TRBJ1-4	CASSRARGQGGEKLFF	TGTGCCAGCAGTCGGGCAAGGGGACAGGGAGGTGAAAAACTGTTTTTT
-	TRBV27	few	16	TRBJ1-6	CASSLPTGSPQEALHF	TGTGCCAGCAGTTTGCCGACAGGTTCCCCCCAGGAGGCCCTCCACTTT
-	TRBV7-4	-	14	TRBJ2-7	CASGYAKRDCEQYF	TGTGCCAGCGGATATGCAAAGAGGGACTGCGAGCAGTACTTC
-	TRBV5-4	-	13	TRBJ2-7	CASSLDRSHEQYF	TGTGCCAGCAGCTTGGACAGGAGCCACGAGCAGTACTTC
TRBD1	TRBV25-1	-	15	TRBJ2-2	CASRTGTVNTGELFF	TGTGCCAGCAGGACCGGGACAGTGAACACCGGGGAGCTGTTTTTT
TRBD1	TRBV12-5	medium-sized	20	TRBJ2-7	CASGLGRNHLGQGGGYEQYF	TGTGCTAGTGGTTTGGGACGAAATCACCTTGGACAGGGAGGAGGCTACGAGCAGTACTTC
-	TRBV19	once	11	TRBJ2-1	CASSNRGQQFF	TGTGCCAGTAGTAACCGGGGCCAGCAGTTCTTC
-	TRBV5-4	-	14	TRBJ1-2	CASSLVDTSYGYTF	TGTGCCAGCAGTTTGGTGGACACGTCCTATGGCTACACCTTC